This T cell receptor beta chain was recovered during a study of vaccination and CD4 T cells after COVID-19. Study as a whole: Median time from second vaccine dose to sampling was about 70 days (14 to 241). Controls had a CEFX pool, an HIV-1 Nef pool, or no peptide added.

Sequence data for DNA of cultured CD4+ T cells were generated by the Oncomine TCR Beta short-read assay. From CD4+ T cells that had been cultured, genomic DNA was extracted. TCRdb used MiXCR to reprocess the PCR reads, holding one entry per CDR3 protein. The sample gives about 15,000 distinct CDR3 sequences, approximately 51% of which show up once; 15% to 20% is in the top ten. Treatment meaning: roughly 11-day PBMC culture with coronavirus spike peptide pools or control peptides (ViraFEST assay). Via ViraFEST, peptide pools expanded antigen-specific T cells before TCR sequencing. Concerning this clonotype: The antigen remains undetermined.

Trimming cost V 7 bases and J 4 bases, with 10 bases left between them. The CDR3 loop spans 12 amino acids. The germline CDR1 and CDR2 sequences are MDHEN and SYDVKM. This clonotype was obtained from a human donor who had recovered from COVID-19. The input for sequencing was CD4+ T cells from blood, cultured in vitro, taken before SARS-CoV-2 vaccination. The chain is built from TRBV28 and TRBJ2-5, with D perhaps matching TRBD1 (6 bases). The CDR3 DNA follows: TGTGCCAGCACAGGGGTCGGAGAGACCCAGTACTTC. This codes for CASTGVGETQYF.